This TCR beta chain was sequenced in a study of cytomegalovirus exposure and HLA in healthy donors. Study conclusions and caveats: Productive status was seen about 90% or about 30% of the time for most TCR beta V segments in an earlier analysis.

Regarding this clone: Its antigen is unknown.

Use of 60 Vbeta and 13 Jbeta primers characterized the PCR. Profiled with immunoSEQ multiplex PCR; TCRdb holds only in-frame clones, not every one. This table holds about 140,000 clones, 75% to 90% found once. Trimming cost V 4 bases and J 2 bases, with 12 bases left between them. Germline loops: CDR1 SQVTM, CDR2 ANQGSEA. This CDR3 has 13 amino acids. Sequenced input: PBMCs. The TCR originated in a female donor in good health and CMV-seronegative. V is TRBV29-1 and J is TRBJ2-7, with a tentative D call TRBD1 (5 bases). This chain's CDR3 is CSVGGRATYEQYF. The CDR3, as DNA: TGCAGCGTTGGCGGCAGGGCGACCTACGAGCAGTACTTC.